A single sample is the source of the 16 T cell receptor beta chains below, sequenced in a study of blood T cell repertoires in COVID-19. Generated by immunoSEQ multiplex PCR, the TCRdb table keeps only in-frame clones and is missing some. The repertoire holds approximately 160,000 clones, with over 65% as singletons. What was sequenced was PBMCs or T cells enriched from blood (not recorded which). The receptor source for this set is a woman aged 50 to 60 who had recovered from COVID-19.

The chain recombines TRBV3-1 (or the pseudogene TRBV3-2) with TRBJ1-1, with D maybe TRBD1 (6 bases). This CDR3 contains 14 residues. Trimming removed 7 bases at V and 4 bases at J, with 16 bases between. Germline-derived CDR1 and CDR2 are LGHDT and YNNKEL (reference sequence). The chain's CDR3 is CASTPQGRRTEAFF. The CDR3 DNA follows: TGTGCCAGCACCCCACAGGGACGCCGCACTGAAGCTTTCTTT.

The chain joins TRBV4-1 to TRBJ2-2; 12 bases line up with TRBD1. The CDR3 is made up of 16 amino acids. Looked up from germline, CDR1 is MGHRA and CDR2 is YSYEKL. J lost 4 bases, V lost 4 bases, and 4 bases had no gene match. The CDR3 DNA is TGCGCCAGCAGCCGGGACAGGGGGCGCGGCACCGGGGAGCTGTTTTTT. As protein: CASSRDRGRGTGELFF.

Here the CDR3 DNA reads TGTGCCTCGTCCACAGGGAACCACTATGGCTACACCTTC. Its translation is CASSTGNHYGYTF. V usage is TRBV6-5 and J usage is TRBJ1-2, with D possibly being TRBD1 (6 bases). The length of the CDR3 is 13 residues. From germline, CDR1 is MNHEY and CDR2 SVGAGI. V lost 11 bases, J lost 3 bases, and 16 bases lay in between.

This chain links TRBV7-9 with TRBJ2-3; a possible D gene is TRBD1 (6 bases). The CDR3 consists of 15 residues. V lost 6 bases and J 2 bases, leaving 15 bases between the germline ends. Per the germline V gene, CDR1 is SEHNR and CDR2 is FQNEAQ (reference sequence). In DNA, the CDR3 is TGTGCCAGCAGTTGGACAGCCCTTAACACAGATACGCAGTATTTT. This gives the protein CASSWTALNTDTQYF. The whole variable domain, filled in from reference TRBV7-9 and TRBJ2-3, reads DTGVSQNPRHKITKRGQNVTFRCDPISEHNRLYWYRQTLGQGPEFLTYFQNEAQLEKSRLLSDRFSAERPKGSFSTLEIQRTEQGDSAMYLCASSWTALNTDTQYFGPGTRLTVL.

The rearrangement joins TRBV30 to TRBJ1-2; 8 nucleotides line up with TRBD1. V lost 4 bases to trimming and J lost 2 bases; unmatched junction nucleotides: 6. Germline CDR1 and CDR2: GTSNPN and SVGIG (reference sequence). CDR3 size: 14 residues. CDR3 nucleotide sequence: TGTGCCTGGACCCAGGGGGCAGGGAACTATGGCTACACCTTC. Amino acids: CAWTQGAGNYGYTF.

The CDR3 DNA reads TGTGCCAGCAGCCAGACCCTATGGGACAGGGGCACAGATACGCAGTATTTT. Translation: CASSQTLWDRGTDTQYF. The chain uses TRBV27 and TRBJ2-3; TRBD1 agrees at 9 bases. After removal of 6 bases from V and 1 base from J, the junction contained 11 bases not matched to a gene. Germline-derived CDR1 and CDR2 are MNHEY and SMNVEV (reference sequence). The CDR3 covers 17 residues.

This chain uses TRBV5-8 with TRBJ1-5, with a tentative D call TRBD1 (5 bases). Trimming removed 4 bases from V and 8 bases from J, with 22 bases in between. CDR1 and CDR2 (germline): SGHTS, YDEGEE. This CDR3 is built from 16 residues. The CDR3 protein is CASSRGNRSPQEPQHF. CDR3 nucleotide sequence: TGTGCCAGCAGCCGGGGGAACAGGAGCCCTCAAGAGCCCCAGCATTTT.

The sample holds many counts of this clone. The rearrangement links TRBV6-1 to TRBJ1-1, with D uncertain. The CDR3 covers 14 residues. Trimming took 1 base from V and 4 from J, leaving 10 bases between them. Germline V lookup: CDR1 MNHNS, CDR2 SASEGT. The CDR3 nucleotides are TGTGCCAGCAGTGAAGGCGGAGAGAGCACTGAAGCTTTCTTT. Translating it yields CASSEGGESTEAFF.

This chain uses TRBV3-1 (or the pseudogene TRBV3-2) with TRBJ1-4; D possibly corresponds to TRBD1 (6 bases). This CDR3 region has 17 residues. Trimming took 4 bases from V and 1 from J, leaving 16 bases between them. Germline values: CDR1 LGHDT, CDR2 YNNKEL (reference sequence). The CDR3 sequence: CASSPGAGARTNEKLFF. The CDR3 DNA reads as TGTGCCAGCAGCCCGGGGGCGGGGGCGCGAACTAATGAAAAACTGTTTTTT.

V usage is TRBV11-2 and J usage is TRBJ1-4; D remains unclear. The CDR3 is made up of 14 amino acids. The germline V gene has CDR1 SGHAT and CDR2 FQNNGV. V lost 2 bases to trimming and J lost 2 bases, with 6 bases between them. In DNA form, the CDR3 reads TGTGCCAGCAGCTTAAGAGTTACTAATGAAAAACTGTTTTTT. It yields the protein CASSLRVTNEKLFF.

The V and J genes are TRBV6-5 and TRBJ1-2; TRBD1 matches 7 bases. The CDR3 is 14 amino acids. Germline trimming cut 8 bases from V and 5 bases from J; bases unmatched to any gene: 11. CDR1 and CDR2 from the germline V gene are MNHEY and SVGAGI. The CDR3: CASHLAGTDYGYTF. The CDR3 bases are TGTGCCAGCCACCTAGCCGGGACAGATTATGGCTACACCTTC.

The rearrangement links TRBV11-2 to TRBJ2-1, with D possibly TRBD1 on 6 matching bases. Per germline, CDR1 SGHAT and CDR2 FQNNGV. CDR3 size: 14 residues. Between the trimmed V and J ends, which lost 1 base and 5 bases, there was a span of 9 bases. Written as DNA, the CDR3 is TGTGCCAGCAGCTTAGTGAACAGGGACAATGAGCAGTTCTTC. Translating it yields CASSLVNRDNEQFF. The complete variable domain, with remaining parts taken from reference TRBV11-2 and TRBJ2-1, reads EAGVAQSPRYKIIEKRQSVAFWCNPISGHATLYWYQQILGQGPKLLIQFQNNGVVDDSQLPKDRFSAERLKGVDSTLKIQPAKLEDSAVYLCASSLVNRDNEQFFGPGTRLTVL.

The chain has TRBV12-5 and TRBJ2-1; TRBD2 matches 13 bases. Germline assignment: CDR1 LGHNT and CDR2 FRNRAP. With 5 bases clipped from V and 1 base from J, the junction kept 11 bases outside the gene matches. CDR3 size: 19 residues. In DNA, the CDR3 is TGTGCTAGTGGTAGGACTAGCGGGAGCCGAGGTCCTTCCTACAATGAGCAGTTCTTC. As protein: CASGRTSGSRGPSYNEQFF.

This chain connects TRBV19 to TRBJ2-6, with 8 bases aligning to TRBD1. The CDR3 length is 17 residues. V gave up 4 bases and J gave up 1 base; unmatched junction bases: 6. Germline loops: CDR1 LNHDA, CDR2 SQIVND (reference sequence). The CDR3 DNA is TGTGCCAGTAGTACCCAGGGGGCGCTTTCTGGGGCCAACGTCCTGACTTTC. It is translated as CASSTQGALSGANVLTF.

This clone was seen just once. The V gene is TRBV5-1, the J gene TRBJ1-3, with 7 positions matching TRBD1. CDR3 size: 15 residues. V trimming: 4 bases; J trimming: 2 bases; junction bases outside the gene matches: 6. Germline V lookup: CDR1 SGHRS, CDR2 YFSETQ. The CDR3 here is CASSPMTGTGNTIYF. CDR3 DNA: TGCGCCAGCAGCCCGATGACAGGGACTGGAAACACCATATATTTT.

The chain employs TRBV12-5 and TRBJ2-5; 7 nucleotides align to TRBD1. This CDR3 is 14 amino acids long. Germline V lookup: CDR1 LGHNT, CDR2 FRNRAP. With 5 bases clipped from V and 5 bases from J, the junction kept 8 bases outside the gene matches. The CDR3 DNA reads TGTGCTAGTGGTACACAGGGGCAGGGGGAGACCCAGTACTTC. This sequence encodes CASGTQGQGETQYF.